These 30 T cell receptor beta chains share one sample of origin, sequenced in a study of T-cell memory formation after mild COVID-19. TCRdb reanalysed the 5' RACE reads using MiXCR and keeps one entry per CDR3 protein. The sample lists around 370,000 distinct CDR3 sequences, approximately 21% seen once, with approximately 13% in the top ten. Sequenced sample: PBMCs or a T cell subset sorted from them (not recorded which). The receptors shown here come from an adult woman who had mild COVID-19 (a few samples of this study predate the infection). Cell type and time point are not known.

This clonotype was counted only a few times. This chain links TRBV5-1 with TRBJ1-4, with D perhaps TRBD1 (5 bases). Germline CDR1 reads SGHRS; CDR2 reads YFSETQ. V was cut by 0 bases and J by 5 bases, with 8 bases left in between. CDR3 length equals 14 residues. The CDR3 DNA reads TGCGCCAGCAGCTTGGCGGGGGTAAATGAAAAACTGTTTTTT. As protein: CASSLAGVNEKLFF. Combining the CDR3 with reference TRBV5-1 and TRBJ1-4 gives the whole variable domain KAGVTQTPRYLIKTRGQQVTLSCSPISGHRSVSWYQQTPGQGLQFLFEYFSETQRNKGNFPGRFSGRQFSNSRSEMNVSTLELGDSALYLCASSLAGVNEKLFFGSGTQLSVL.

This clonotype was counted only a few times. The chain uses TRBV12-3 or TRBV12-4 and TRBJ2-3; 7 bases are shared with TRBD2. V lost 1 base to trimming and J lost 1 base; unmatched junction nucleotides: 8. The CDR3 runs to 17 residues. This CDR3 is CASSLGYRDYRTDTQYF. Here the CDR3 DNA reads TGTGCCAGCAGTTTAGGGTACCGGGACTATCGCACAGATACGCAGTATTTT.

This chain links TRBV6-5 with TRBJ2-2; 7 bases fit TRBD1. The V gene end was trimmed by 5 bases and the J gene end by 4 bases; junction bases not matched to a gene: 4. The CDR3 is 14 amino acids. CDR1 is MNHEY, CDR2 SVGAGI, per germline. The CDR3 is CASSTTGFTGELFF. The CDR3 nucleotides read TGTGCCAGCAGTACGACAGGGTTCACCGGGGAGCTGTTTTTT.

The chain joins TRBV4-2 to TRBJ1-6, with 7 bases fitting TRBD1. Germline-derived CDR1 and CDR2 are LGHNA and YNFKEQ. V lost 3 bases to trimming and J lost 8 bases; unmatched junction nucleotides: 13. The CDR3 is 17 amino acids. Here the CDR3 reads CASSHPVGPTGDSPLHF. The CDR3 nucleotides are TGTGCCAGCAGCCACCCCGTCGGCCCTACAGGGGATTCACCCCTCCACTTT.

This chain joins TRBV28 and TRBJ1-1; D remains unclear. In germline, CDR1 is MDHEN, CDR2 SYDVKM. V dropped 5 bases and J dropped 10 bases, with 11 bases sitting between them. The CDR3 is 11 amino acids. The CDR3 DNA sequence: TGTGCCAGCAGTCCGACGAGGAGAGCTTTCTTT. Translation gives CASSPTRRAFF.

J is TRBJ2-1 and V is TRBV7-8, with 9 bases matching TRBD2. V was clipped by 1 base and J by 0 bases; unmatched bases: 7. The CDR3 runs 18 residues. Per germline, CDR1 SGHVS and CDR2 FQNEAQ. CDR3 loop: CASSLVVRLADSYNEQFF. The CDR3 region has the DNA TGTGCCAGCAGCTTAGTGGTCCGACTAGCGGACTCCTACAATGAGCAGTTCTTC. Filled out from reference TRBV7-8 and TRBJ2-1, the complete variable domain reads GAGVSQSPRYKVAKRGQDVALRCDPISGHVSLFWYQQALGQGPEFLTYFQNEAQLDKSGLPSDRFFAERPEGSVSTLKIQRTQQEDSAVYLCASSLVVRLADSYNEQFFGPGTRLTVL.

The table lists this clonotype with a few counts. The chain links TRBV5-1 to TRBJ2-3, with TRBD2 identical over 13 bases. V was clipped by 3 bases and J by 0 bases; unmatched bases: 4. Germline loops: CDR1 SGHRS, CDR2 YFSETQ. The CDR3 is 17 amino acids. The CDR3 reads CASSSGLAGISTDTQYF. For the CDR3, the DNA is TGCGCCAGCAGCTCGGGACTAGCGGGGATTAGCACAGATACGCAGTATTTT.

This clonotype was counted only a few times. The chain carries TRBV3-1 and TRBJ2-7; D is possibly TRBD2 (6 bases). In germline, CDR1 is LGHDT, CDR2 YNNKEL (reference sequence). The V end was cut by 1 base, the J end by 3 bases, with 10 bases between. The CDR3 length is 14 residues. The CDR3 reads CASSQGPAGYEQYF. DNA for the CDR3: TGTGCCAGCAGCCAAGGTCCAGCGGGCTACGAGCAGTACTTC.

This clonotype has just a few counts. V usage is TRBV11-3 and J usage is TRBJ2-7; no firm D call. This CDR3 is 12 amino acids long. The germline V gene has CDR1 SGHNT and CDR2 YENEEA. Trimming pared 6 bases from V and 2 bases from J, leaving 8 bases between. The CDR3, as DNA: TGTGCCAGCAGTCGGCCAGCCTACGAGCAGTACTTC. As protein: CASSRPAYEQYF.

The chain uses TRBV7-9 and TRBJ2-1, with 9 positions matching TRBD2. The CDR3 has 13 amino acids. The germline CDR1 and CDR2 sequences are SEHNR and FQNEAQ (reference sequence). J lost 2 bases, V lost 8 bases, and 1 base had no gene match. The DNA of the CDR3 is TGTGCCAGCGCGGGGGGGCCCTACAATGAGCAGTTCTTC. Protein sequence: CASAGGPYNEQFF. Drawing the rest from reference TRBV7-9 and TRBJ2-1, the complete variable domain is DTGVSQNPRHKITKRGQNVTFRCDPISEHNRLYWYRQTLGQGPEFLTYFQNEAQLEKSRLLSDRFSAERPKGSFSTLEIQRTEQGDSAMYLCASAGGPYNEQFFGPGTRLTVL.

This clonotype was counted many times. This chain joins TRBV10-3 and TRBJ2-3; 7 nucleotides line up with TRBD2. V shed 8 bases, J shed 1 base, and the junction held 6 bases outside the gene matches. From germline, CDR1 is ENHRY and CDR2 SYGVKD. The CDR3 sequence is 14 residues long. CDR3 sequence: CAISSGGGTDTQYF. For the CDR3, the DNA is TGTGCCATCTCTTCGGGAGGAGGCACAGATACGCAGTATTTT.

The chain carries TRBV5-1 and TRBJ2-1; D could derive from TRBD1 or TRBD2 (7 bases each). The CDR3 consists of 16 residues. CDR1 and CDR2 from the germline V gene are SGHRS and YFSETQ. The V end lost 4 bases, the J end lost 6 bases, and 20 bases lay between the germline ends. For the CDR3, the DNA is TGCGCCAGCAGCAAAAGGGGGGACAGCGGGACCAATGAGCAGTTCTTC. Amino acids: CASSKRGDSGTNEQFF.

This clonotype was counted at least ten times. DNA of the CDR3: TGTGCCAGCAGCTCGGGACAGGGAAACTATGGCTACACCTTC. Encoded protein: CASSSGQGNYGYTF. This rearrangement joins TRBV7-2 to TRBJ1-2, with TRBD1 matching over 9 bases. Trimming cost V 4 bases and J 2 bases; bases outside gene matches: 2. This CDR3 comprises 14 residues. Germline V gene sequence: CDR1 SGHTA, CDR2 FQGNSA.

The CDR3 reads CASSVGTSGGGWREQFF. As DNA, the CDR3 is TGTGCCAGCAGCGTAGGGACTAGCGGGGGGGGCTGGCGGGAGCAGTTCTTC. The chain combines TRBV9 with TRBJ2-1, with TRBD2 identical over 15 bases. V lost 0 bases and J lost 10; bases outside the gene matches: 8. CDR3 length: 17 residues. The germline V gene has CDR1 SGDLS and CDR2 YYNGEE.

The table lists this clonotype with a few counts. In DNA form, the CDR3 reads TGCAGTGCTAGAGGGTTTGGGGTAGGGGGCCACGTTTACACCTTC. The encoded protein is CSARGFGVGGHVYTF. The J gene is TRBJ1-2, the V gene TRBV20-1; 7 nucleotides match TRBD1. With 1 base clipped from V and 11 bases from J, the junction kept 16 bases outside the gene matches. The CDR3 runs 15 residues. Germline CDR1 and CDR2: DFQATT and SNEGSKA (reference sequence).

This clonotype was seen a handful of times. CDR3 region: CASSVLPGEYEQYF. The CDR3 DNA sequence: TGTGCCAGCAGCGTCCTCCCGGGGGAATACGAGCAGTACTTC. V usage is TRBV7-8 and J usage is TRBJ2-7; a weak D match, TRBD2 (6 bases). V gave up 5 bases and J gave up 4 bases, with 15 bases separating them. The CDR3 is 14 residues long. Germline assignment: CDR1 SGHVS and CDR2 FQNEAQ.

The table lists this clonotype with a few counts. The V call is TRBV10-3, the J call TRBJ2-5; a weak D match, TRBD2 (6 bases). CDR3 length equals 13 residues. The ends were cut back, 4 bases at V and 3 bases at J, with 9 bases in the middle. Germline CDR1 and CDR2: ENHRY and SYGVKD. In DNA, the CDR3 is TGTGCCATCAGTGTCGCGGGAAAAGAGACCCAGTACTTC. Residues: CAISVAGKETQYF.

The chain joins TRBV5-5 to TRBJ2-7; 8 bases agree with TRBD1. Trimming at V came to 0 bases and at J to 2 bases, leaving 1 base not matched to a gene. The germline gives CDR1 SGHKS, CDR2 YYEKEE (reference sequence). The CDR3 is 14 amino acids. CDR3 residues: CASSLGGQAYEQYF. In DNA, the CDR3 is TGTGCCAGCAGCTTGGGGGGACAGGCCTACGAGCAGTACTTC.

At least ten counts were recorded for this clonotype. This sequence joins TRBV9 and TRBJ2-7; 8 bases are shared with TRBD2. The CDR3 loop spans 16 amino acids. V shed 1 base and J 2 bases; nucleotides not matched to a gene: 8. Germline lookup yields CDR1 SGDLS and CDR2 YYNGEE. CDR3 sequence (DNA): TGTGCCAGCAGCGTATGTTTACTAGCGGAGACCTACGAGCAGTACTTC. Residues: CASSVCLLAETYEQYF. The variable domain in full, with the rest retrieved from reference TRBV9 and TRBJ2-7, is DSGVTQTPKHLITATGQRVTLRCSPRSGDLSVYWYQQSLDQGLQFLIQYYNGEERAKGNILERFSAQQFPDLHSELNLSSLELGDSALYFCASSVCLLAETYEQYFGPGTRLTVT.

V usage is TRBV4-1 and J usage is TRBJ2-1; no clear D. The CDR3 contains 12 residues. Trimming took off 0 bases at V and 6 bases at J, with 3 bases between the two ends. From germline, CDR1 is MGHRA and CDR2 YSYEKL. This chain's CDR3 is CASSQEINEQFF. The DNA of the CDR3 is TGCGCCAGCAGCCAAGAGATCAATGAGCAGTTCTTC.

The rearrangement links TRBV20-1 to TRBJ1-2, with 12 positions matching TRBD1. This CDR3 comprises 16 residues. CDR1 DFQATT and CDR2 SNEGSKA come from the germline V gene (reference sequence). J gave up 5 bases and V 0 bases, and 7 bases lay outside the gene matches. CDR3 coding DNA: TGCAGTGCTAGAGATCCCCCGGGACAGGGGGCATATGGCTACACCTTC. Protein product: CSARDPPGQGAYGYTF.

The chain uses TRBV6-5 and TRBJ2-7; no clear D. This CDR3 is 13 amino acids long. The ends were cut back, 2 bases at V and 3 bases at J, with 8 bases in the middle. Per the germline V gene, CDR1 is MNHEY and CDR2 is SVGAGI. CDR3 DNA sequence: TGTGCCAGCAGTTACAGGGTGGGCTACGAGCAGTACTTC. Translated: CASSYRVGYEQYF.

This clonotype was counted at least ten times. This chain uses TRBV3-1 with TRBJ2-7; D might be TRBD1 (6 bases). CDR1 and CDR2 from the germline V gene are LGHDT and YNNKEL (reference sequence). The CDR3 loop spans 14 amino acids. V lost 4 bases and J lost 0, with 10 bases in between. The CDR3 loop is CASSPTTGSYEQYF. The CDR3, as DNA: TGTGCCAGCAGCCCGACGACAGGCTCCTACGAGCAGTACTTC.

This clonotype turned up a few times. The chain combines TRBV7-8 with TRBJ2-3; the D gene could be TRBD1 or TRBD2 (6 bases each). V gave up 0 bases and J gave up 5 bases, with 18 bases separating them. The germline V gene has CDR1 SGHVS and CDR2 FQNEAQ. CDR3 size: 17 residues. The CDR3 loop reads CASSLAGVGAREDTQYF. The CDR3 DNA reads as TGTGCCAGCAGCTTAGCGGGTGTGGGGGCGCGGGAAGATACGCAGTATTTT. Full variable domain (rest looked up from reference TRBV7-8 and TRBJ2-3): GAGVSQSPRYKVAKRGQDVALRCDPISGHVSLFWYQQALGQGPEFLTYFQNEAQLDKSGLPSDRFFAERPEGSVSTLKIQRTQQEDSAVYLCASSLAGVGAREDTQYFGPGTRLTVL.

The chain uses TRBV5-5 and TRBJ2-7, with TRBD1 matching over 9 bases. CDR3 length equals 16 residues. Looked up from germline, CDR1 is SGHKS and CDR2 is YYEKEE (reference sequence). V dropped 3 bases and J dropped 1; count of bases not matched to a gene: 8. CDR3 in amino acids: CASSSDSGTGSYEQYF. The CDR3 nucleotides read TGTGCCAGCAGCTCCGATTCCGGGACAGGGTCCTACGAGCAGTACTTC.

The chain has TRBV28 and TRBJ1-5, with D hard to call. The germline V and J ends were trimmed by 4 bases and 6 bases, with 4 bases remaining between them. Germline loops: CDR1 MDHEN, CDR2 SYDVKM. The CDR3 contains 11 residues. DNA of the CDR3: TGTGCCAGCAGTTCCCCTCAGCCCCAGCATTTT. It yields the protein CASSSPQPQHF.

The sample holds a few counts of this clonotype. The chain has TRBV7-8 and TRBJ1-2; tentatively, D is TRBD1 (6 bases). This CDR3 contains 14 residues. The V end lost 5 bases, the J end lost 7 bases, and 17 bases lay between the germline ends. The germline V gene encodes CDR1 SGHVS and CDR2 FQNEAQ. CDR3 in amino acids: CASSPSAGAAGYTF. In DNA, the CDR3 is TGTGCCAGCAGCCCAAGTGCGGGGGCAGCTGGCTACACCTTC.

Of note for this clonotype: The final CDR3 position lacks the conserved phenylalanine or tryptophan, pointing to a likely read error. The rearrangement joins TRBV25-1 to TRBJ2-7, with no clear D. The CDR3 extends over 12 amino acids. The V gene lost 5 bases and the J gene lost 3 bases, with 8 bases spanning the gap. Germline V gene sequence: CDR1 MGHDK, CDR2 SYGVNS. The CDR3 sequence: CASSLGRYEQYL. For the CDR3, the DNA is TGTGCCAGCAGTTTAGGACGCTACGAGCAGTACTTA.

In its sample, this clonotype was seen many times. One end of the junction is discordant with germline, which a read error may explain. The chain combines TRBV29-1 with TRBJ2-6, with a weak D call TRBD1 (5 bases). Germline values: CDR1 SQVTM, CDR2 ANQGSEA. This CDR3 is 16 amino acids long. CDR3 region: CSVRGVSGSWANVLTF. DNA of the CDR3: TGCAGCGTAAGGGGTGTATCAGGCTCTTGGGCCAACGTCCTGACTTTC. Filled out from reference TRBV29-1 and TRBJ2-6, the complete variable domain reads SAVISQKPSRDICQRGTSLTIQCQVDSQVTMMFWYRQQPGQSLTLIATANQGSEATYESGFVIDKFPISRPNLTFSTLTVSNMSPEDSSIYLCSVRGVSGSWANVLTFGAGSRLTVL.

The chain couples TRBV4-2 to TRBJ2-7; no definite D call. CDR1 and CDR2 from the germline V gene are LGHNA and YNFKEQ. V shed 3 bases and J shed 2 bases, with 11 bases lying between them. The CDR3 is 14 amino acids. CDR3 amino acids: CASSHIEHPYEQYF. The CDR3 region has the DNA TGTGCCAGCAGCCATATAGAACATCCCTACGAGCAGTACTTC.